This TCR beta chain came from a study of early stage breast cancer tumors. Study-wide findings and caveats: Enriched TCRB sequences shared across patients were mostly commonly generated sequences. Comparing each tissue with blood distinguished tumor from normal in about 90% of the 16 patients.

This CDR3 has 15 residues. Germline CDR1 reads SGDLS; CDR2 reads YYNGEE. Trimming cost V 0 bases and J 6 bases, with 12 bases left between them. Each sample had two DNA replicates, roughly 0.5 ug blood or roughly 1.5 ug tissue. Libraries were prepared by immunoSEQ multiplex PCR; TCRdb keeps only in-frame clonotypes and omits some of them. The sample lists some 70,000 clones; roughly 84% were seen once. Of note for this clone: Its antigen is not known.

The source of this sequence is a person aged 55 to 69 with breast cancer. The sample comprised blood. The chain links TRBV9 to TRBJ2-2; possibly TRBD2 for D (5 bases). CDR3 protein: CASSVVSSSAGELFF. The CDR3 DNA follows: TGTGCCAGCAGCGTAGTGTCCAGTAGCGCCGGGGAGCTGTTTTTT.